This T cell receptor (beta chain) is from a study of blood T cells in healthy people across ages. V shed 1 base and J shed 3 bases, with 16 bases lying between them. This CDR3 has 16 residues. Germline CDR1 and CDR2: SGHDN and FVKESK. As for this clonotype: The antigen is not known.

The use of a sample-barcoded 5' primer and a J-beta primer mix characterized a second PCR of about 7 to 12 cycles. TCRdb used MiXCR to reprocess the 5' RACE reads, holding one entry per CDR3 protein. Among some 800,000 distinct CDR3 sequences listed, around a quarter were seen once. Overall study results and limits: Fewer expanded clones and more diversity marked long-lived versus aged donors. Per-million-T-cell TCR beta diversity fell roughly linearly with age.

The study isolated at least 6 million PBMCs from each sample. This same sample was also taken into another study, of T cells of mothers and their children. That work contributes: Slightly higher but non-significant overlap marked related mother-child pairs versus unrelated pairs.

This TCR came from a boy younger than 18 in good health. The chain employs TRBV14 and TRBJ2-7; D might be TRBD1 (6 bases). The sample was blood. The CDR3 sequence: CASSQGLIGQFYEQYF. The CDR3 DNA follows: TGTGCCAGCAGCCAAGGACTAATAGGACAGTTCTACGAGCAGTACTTC.